The TCR beta chain described here comes from a study of cytomegalovirus exposure and HLA in healthy donors. The CDR3 contains 13 residues. Trimming took 2 bases from V and 7 from J, leaving 9 bases between them. The germline gives CDR1 SGHTA, CDR2 FQGNSA. The study ran its PCR with 60 Vbeta and 13 Jbeta primers. Assay used: immunoSEQ multiplex PCR; TCRdb lists only in-frame clones, some missing. The sample gives roughly 140,000 clones, around 80% of which show up once; around 5% is in the top ten. Nominally healthy donors were sampled, though unrecorded immune exposures were likely. This receptor was obtained from a male donor in good health and CMV-seronegative. The sequencing input was PBMCs. J is TRBJ2-1 and V is TRBV7-2, with D perhaps matching TRBD2 (5 bases). CDR3 amino acids: CASSLRGGNEQFF. The CDR3 DNA reads TGTGCCAGCAGCTTACGGGGTGGGAATGAGCAGTTCTTC.